One TCR beta chain is described in this entry. Antigen unknown. Assay: immunoSEQ multiplex PCR; the TCRdb copy retains only in-frame clones and omits some. The sample includes approximately 1.5 million clones, 97% to 99% of them seen just once. The data stem from a study of shared clonotypes between healthy human individuals. Study background: The people who gave samples were two women and a few men aged 18 to 49. For every donor, three CD4 naive, three CD4 memory, two CD8 naive and one CD8 memory plates were used. Study-wide results and limits: Memory subsets generally showed lower estimated richness than naive subsets.

With 9 bases removed from V and 0 bases from J, the gap between germline ends came to 16 bases. Germline V gene data show CDR1 as SGHNT and CDR2 as YYREEE (reference sequence). The CDR3 contains 16 residues. The sequence was obtained from a young man in good health. The J gene is TRBJ2-6, the V gene TRBV5-4, with D hard to call. The sequencing sample was made of naive CD4+ T cells sorted from blood. Documented subset: CD45RA+ positively selected. The CDR3, as DNA: TGTGCCATCATCCTTCACTTTAGCTCTGGGGCCAACGTCCTGACTTTC. It specifies CAIILHFSSGANVLTF.